These T cell receptor beta chains were read from a single sample in a study of cytomegalovirus exposure and HLA in healthy donors. Sequencing used immunoSEQ multiplex PCR; TCRdb keeps in-frame clones, though not all of them. The data contain over 150,000 clones, 70% to 80% of them singletons. The source material was PBMCs. These receptors all come from a man in his 60s in good health and CMV-seronegative. Both conserved end residues are part of each CDR3. A D gene is named only where the DNA matches it firmly. Size is stated for part of the rows, as once, few or many counts, or as a class when the clone is expanded.

size: few; V: TRBV6-6; J: TRBJ1-5; D: TRBD1; DNA: TGTGCCAGCAGTTGGGACAGGGAGGATCAGCCCCAGCATTTT; CDR3: CASSWDREDQPQHF
size: few; V: TRBV2; J: TRBJ1-4; D: TRBD1; DNA: TGTGCCAGCAGTAGTAACAGGGGATCAAATGAAAAACTGTTTTTT; CDR3: CASSSNRGSNEKLFF
size: NA; V: TRBV2; J: TRBJ2-5; D: NA; DNA: TGTGCCAGCAGTGGACAGCGAGCCGAGACCCAGTACTTC; CDR3: CASSGQRAETQYF
size: NA; V: TRBV5-5; J: TRBJ1-1; D: NA; DNA: TGTGCCAGCAGCGGGCTGGCAGTCCTAATGAACACTGAAGCTTTCTTT; CDR3: CASSGLAVLMNTEAFF
size: NA; V: TRBV10-3; J: TRBJ1-5; D: TRBD1; DNA: TGTGCCACCTCGGACAGGGAGGGCGATCAGCCCCAGCATTTT; CDR3: CATSDREGDQPQHF
size: NA; V: TRBV4-1; J: TRBJ1-1; D: NA; DNA: TGCGCCAGCAGCCGCCCGGGGGGGGGCACTGAAGCTTTCTTT; CDR3: CASSRPGGGTEAFF
size: few; V: TRBV28; J: TRBJ2-5; D: TRBD2; DNA: TGTGCCAGCAGTTCCTACGGACTAGAAGGGACCCAGTACTTC; CDR3: CASSSYGLEGTQYF
size: NA; V: TRBV7-2; J: TRBJ2-5; D: NA; DNA: TGTGCCAGCAGCCTCGATCTGGCCTTACAAGAGACCCAGTACTTC; CDR3: CASSLDLALQETQYF
size: NA; V: TRBV29-1; J: TRBJ2-7; D: NA; DNA: TGCACCGCAGGACAGTACTACGAGCAGTACTTC; CDR3: CTAGQYYEQYF
size: NA; V: TRBV7-7; J: TRBJ2-1; D: TRBD2; DNA: TGTGCCAGCAGCCCAGGACTAGCGGGAGCTGATGAGCAGTTCTTC; CDR3: CASSPGLAGADEQFF
size: NA; V: TRBV28; J: TRBJ2-1; D: TRBD2; DNA: TGTGCCAGCAGTTTGCGCGGGACTATGCAGTTCTTC; CDR3: CASSLRGTMQFF
size: few; V: TRBV6-5; J: TRBJ2-7; D: NA; DNA: TGTGCCAGCAGTTCGGGACTCCCGATCAACCACGAGCAGTACTTC; CDR3: CASSSGLPINHEQYF
size: NA; V: TRBV19; J: TRBJ2-7; D: NA; DNA: TGTGCCAGTAGTATCTCAGGGTATCCCTACGAGCAGTACTTC; CDR3: CASSISGYPYEQYF
size: NA; V: TRBV2; J: TRBJ1-4; D: TRBD1; DNA: TGTGCCAGCAGTGAAGGAAGGGGTGGCAGGGGGCCTGGAAAACTGTTTTTT; CDR3: CASSEGRGGRGPGKLFF
size: NA; V: TRBV6-5; J: TRBJ1-5; D: NA; DNA: TGTGCCAGCAGTTCCTTGACAGGCGGGGGTCAGCCCCAGCATTTT; CDR3: CASSSLTGGGQPQHF
size: few; V: TRBV5-8; J: TRBJ2-7; D: TRBD2; DNA: TGTGCCAGCAGGTGGGGAACGGGACTAGCGGGAGGCAACGAGCAGTACTTC; CDR3: CASRWGTGLAGGNEQYF
size: NA; V: TRBV7-8; J: TRBJ2-1; D: TRBD2; DNA: TGTGCCAGCAGCCGGGAGGGGCAGGGCAATGAGCAGTTCTTC; CDR3: CASSREGQGNEQFF
size: few; V: TRBV4-3; J: TRBJ2-5; D: TRBD2; DNA: TGCGCCAGCAGCCCTGGGGGAGGGCCACAAGAGACCCAGTACTTC; CDR3: CASSPGGGPQETQYF
size: once; V: TRBV21-1; J: TRBJ2-3; D: NA; DNA: TGTGCCAGCAGCAAAACGGGACAGTATAGACCAGATACGCAGTATTTT; CDR3: CASSKTGQYRPDTQYF
size: NA; V: TRBV25-1; J: TRBJ1-4; D: NA; DNA: TGTGCCACACGGACGGGCAGGGGTAATGAAAAACTGTTTTTT; CDR3: CATRTGRGNEKLFF
size: NA; V: TRBV25-1; J: TRBJ2-6; D: NA; DNA: TGTGCCAGCAGTGAGGGGGCCGTGGTAGGGGCCAACGTCCTGACTTTC; CDR3: CASSEGAVVGANVLTF
size: NA; V: TRBV10-2; J: TRBJ2-7; D: TRBD1; DNA: TGCGCCAGCAGTGGGGGGACAGGGGTCCACGAGCAGTACTTC; CDR3: CASSGGTGVHEQYF
size: NA; V: TRBV6-1; J: TRBJ2-1; D: TRBD2; DNA: TGTGCCAGCAGTCAAGGACTAGCGGGAGGTGGACACAATGAGCAGTTCTTC; CDR3: CASSQGLAGGGHNEQFF
size: few; V: TRBV5-1; J: TRBJ2-7; D: NA; DNA: TGCGCCAGCAGTCAGTGGGGCGCCGGCGAGCAGTACTTC; CDR3: CASSQWGAGEQYF
size: NA; V: TRBV18; J: TRBJ1-1; D: NA; DNA: TGTGCCAGCTCACCTACAGTGAACACTGAAGCTTTCTTT; CDR3: CASSPTVNTEAFF
size: NA; V: TRBV5-6; J: TRBJ2-6; D: NA; DNA: TGTGCCAGCAGCTTTCTGGTGGGGGGAGGCGGGGCCAACGTCCTGACTTTC; CDR3: CASSFLVGGGGANVLTF
size: NA; V: TRBV30; J: TRBJ2-5; D: NA; DNA: TGTGCCTGGAGTGTAAATCGAGAGACCCAGTACTTC; CDR3: CAWSVNRETQYF
size: few; V: TRBV4-3; J: TRBJ2-3; D: NA; DNA: TGCGCCAGCAGCCAACAGGGGCCAGATACGCAGTATTTT; CDR3: CASSQQGPDTQYF
size: NA; V: TRBV6-5; J: TRBJ2-7; D: TRBD2; DNA: TGTGCCAGCAGTTACTCGGTTCTAGCGGGGCGAGACGAGCAGTACTTC; CDR3: CASSYSVLAGRDEQYF
size: NA; V: TRBV5-8; J: TRBJ2-5; D: TRBD2; DNA: TGTGCCAGCAGCTTGGGTTCCCGGGGGGGGGAGACCCAGTACTTC; CDR3: CASSLGSRGGETQYF
size: NA; V: TRBV2; J: TRBJ2-1; D: NA; DNA: TGTGCCAGCAGTGAGATGACAGTCTACAATGAGCAGTTCTTC; CDR3: CASSEMTVYNEQFF
size: NA; V: TRBV7-2; J: TRBJ1-2; D: NA; DNA: TGTGCCAGCAGCTTAGAGAATCGAGGGGGGGGCTATGGCTACACCTTC; CDR3: CASSLENRGGGYGYTF
size: NA; V: TRBV28; J: TRBJ2-7; D: NA; DNA: TGTGCCATCACCGGGACAACCCCCTACGAGCAGTACTTC; CDR3: CAITGTTPYEQYF
size: NA; V: TRBV10-1; J: TRBJ2-7; D: NA; DNA: TGCGCCAGCAGTGAGTCGATAGGGGCAATCTACGAGCAGTACTTC; CDR3: CASSESIGAIYEQYF
size: NA; V: TRBV6-5; J: TRBJ1-2; D: NA; DNA: TGTGCCAGCAGCATCGACAGACGCTATGGCTACACCTTC; CDR3: CASSIDRRYGYTF
size: NA; V: TRBV10-3; J: TRBJ2-5; D: TRBD2; DNA: TGTGCCATCAGCCGCGGAGGCGGGAGAGGCGAGACCCAGTACTTC; CDR3: CAISRGGGRGETQYF
size: NA; V: TRBV2; J: TRBJ1-5; D: TRBD1; DNA: TGTGCCAGCAGTGAGACAGGGGGCAGTCGTCAGCCCCAGCATTTT; CDR3: CASSETGGSRQPQHF
size: NA; V: TRBV14; J: TRBJ1-4; D: NA; DNA: TGTGCCAGCAGCCAATCCCGACTGTGGTTAGGTAATGAAAAACTGTTTTTT; CDR3: CASSQSRLWLGNEKLFF
size: NA; V: TRBV4-1; J: TRBJ2-4; D: NA; DNA: TGCGCCAGCAGTCAACATCCTATAGAGGCCAAAAACATTCAGTACTTC; CDR3: CASSQHPIEAKNIQYF
size: NA; V: TRBV7-3; J: TRBJ2-3; D: TRBD2; DNA: TGTGCCAGCAGCTTGCGAGCGGGGGGACTCACAGATACGCAGTATTTT; CDR3: CASSLRAGGLTDTQYF
size: NA; V: TRBV7-9; J: TRBJ2-7; D: TRBD2; DNA: TGTGCCATTGGGGGGGGTTCCTACGAGCAGTACTTC; CDR3: CAIGGGSYEQYF
size: NA; V: TRBV7-9; J: TRBJ2-1; D: TRBD2; DNA: TGTGGGGCTAGCGGGGGGCTTGAGCAGTTCTTC; CDR3: CGASGGLEQFF
size: NA; V: TRBV28; J: TRBJ2-3; D: TRBD1; DNA: TGTGCCAGCAGTTTTATTCAACAGGGGAAGGGAGATACGCAGTATTTT; CDR3: CASSFIQQGKGDTQYF
size: NA; V: TRBV15; J: TRBJ2-7; D: TRBD1; DNA: TGTGCCACCAGCAGAACTACTACGGACAGGCGCTACTCCTACGAGCAGTACTTC; CDR3: CATSRTTTDRRYSYEQYF
size: NA; V: TRBV5-1; J: TRBJ2-7; D: TRBD1; DNA: TGCGCCAGGCCTGGGACCCCGAAAGGGACAGGGGACTACGAGCAGTACTTC; CDR3: CARPGTPKGTGDYEQYF
size: NA; V: TRBV7-9; J: TRBJ2-1; D: NA; DNA: TGTGCCAGCAGCGAGGTTAGGGAGTACCATGAGCAGTTCTTC; CDR3: CASSEVREYHEQFF
size: NA; V: TRBV7-2; J: TRBJ1-2; D: NA; DNA: TGTGCCAGCAGCTACCTTATTGCAGGGTCGAATGGCTACACCTTC; CDR3: CASSYLIAGSNGYTF
size: once; V: TRBV27; J: TRBJ2-7; D: NA; DNA: TGTGCCAGCAGTTTCCGGGGGGCGCGGGAGCAGTACTTC; CDR3: CASSFRGAREQYF
size: NA; V: TRBV6-5; J: TRBJ2-4; D: NA; DNA: TGTGCCACAAGCAGTGGACGACAGGACAAAAACATTCAGTACTTC; CDR3: CATSSGRQDKNIQYF
size: NA; V: TRBV4-3; J: TRBJ1-6; D: TRBD1; DNA: TGCGCCAGCAGCGCTCAGGACAGGGGAGATTCACCCCTCCACTTT; CDR3: CASSAQDRGDSPLHF
size: NA; V: TRBV29-1; J: TRBJ1-3; D: NA; DNA: TGCAGCGTTGGAGTGAGTGGAAACACCATATATTTT; CDR3: CSVGVSGNTIYF
size: NA; V: TRBV19; J: TRBJ1-1; D: TRBD1; DNA: TGTGCCAGTAGTATGAGTTCAGGGGGAAACACTGAAGCTTTCTTT; CDR3: CASSMSSGGNTEAFF